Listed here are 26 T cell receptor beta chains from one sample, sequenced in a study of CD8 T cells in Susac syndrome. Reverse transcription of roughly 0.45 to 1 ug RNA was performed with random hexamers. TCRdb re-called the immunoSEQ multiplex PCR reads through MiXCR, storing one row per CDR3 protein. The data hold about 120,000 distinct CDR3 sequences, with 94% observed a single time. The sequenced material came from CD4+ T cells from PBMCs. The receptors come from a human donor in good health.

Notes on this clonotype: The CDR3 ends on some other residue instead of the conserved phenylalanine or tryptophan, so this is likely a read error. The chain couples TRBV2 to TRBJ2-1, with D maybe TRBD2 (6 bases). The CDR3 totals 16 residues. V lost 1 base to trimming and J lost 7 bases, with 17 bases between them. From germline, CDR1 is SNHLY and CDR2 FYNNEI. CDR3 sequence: CASSEVGGMVGNEQFL. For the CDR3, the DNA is TGTGCCAGCAGTGAAGTCGGCGGGATGGTGGGTAATGAGCAGTTCCTC.

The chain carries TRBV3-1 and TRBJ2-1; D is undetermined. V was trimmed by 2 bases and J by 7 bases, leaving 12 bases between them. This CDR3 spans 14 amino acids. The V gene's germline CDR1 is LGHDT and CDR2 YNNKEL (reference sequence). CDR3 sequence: CASSQLGTVNEQFF. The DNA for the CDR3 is TGTGCCAGCAGCCAATTGGGAACAGTAAATGAGCAGTTCTTC.

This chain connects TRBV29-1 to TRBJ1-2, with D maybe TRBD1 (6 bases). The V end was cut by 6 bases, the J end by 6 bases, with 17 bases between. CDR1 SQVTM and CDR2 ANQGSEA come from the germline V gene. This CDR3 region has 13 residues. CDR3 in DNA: TGCAGCGTCTCAGGACAGCTACGGGATGGCTACACCTTC. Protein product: CSVSGQLRDGYTF. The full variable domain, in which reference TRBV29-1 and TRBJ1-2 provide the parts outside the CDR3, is SAVISQKPSRDICQRGTSLTIQCQVDSQVTMMFWYRQQPGQSLTLIATANQGSEATYESGFVIDKFPISRPNLTFSTLTVSNMSPEDSSIYLCSVSGQLRDGYTFGSGTRLTVV.

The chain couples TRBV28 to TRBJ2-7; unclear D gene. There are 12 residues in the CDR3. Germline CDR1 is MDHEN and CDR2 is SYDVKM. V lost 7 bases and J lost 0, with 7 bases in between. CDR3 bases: TGTGCCAGCACCCAGAACTCCTACGAGCAGTACTTC. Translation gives CASTQNSYEQYF. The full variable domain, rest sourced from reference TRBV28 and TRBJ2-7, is DVKVTQSSRYLVKRTGEKVFLECVQDMDHENMFWYRQDPGLGLRLIYFSYDVKMKEKGDIPEGYSVSREKKERFSLILESASTNQTSMYLCASTQNSYEQYFGPGTRLTVT.

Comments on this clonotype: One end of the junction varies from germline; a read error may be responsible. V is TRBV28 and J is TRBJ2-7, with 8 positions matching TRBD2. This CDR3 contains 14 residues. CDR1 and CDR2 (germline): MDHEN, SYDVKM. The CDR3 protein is CANSPSGGQQGQYF. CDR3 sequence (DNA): TGTGCCAACAGTCCGTCGGGAGGGCAGCAAGGGCAGTACTTC.

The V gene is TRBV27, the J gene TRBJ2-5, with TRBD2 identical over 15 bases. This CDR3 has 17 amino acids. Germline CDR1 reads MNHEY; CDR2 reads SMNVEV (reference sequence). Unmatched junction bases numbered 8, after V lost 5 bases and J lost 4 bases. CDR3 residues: CASSTGLAGGPSETQYF. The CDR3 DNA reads TGTGCCAGCAGTACCGGACTAGCGGGAGGGCCCTCAGAGACCCAGTACTTC.

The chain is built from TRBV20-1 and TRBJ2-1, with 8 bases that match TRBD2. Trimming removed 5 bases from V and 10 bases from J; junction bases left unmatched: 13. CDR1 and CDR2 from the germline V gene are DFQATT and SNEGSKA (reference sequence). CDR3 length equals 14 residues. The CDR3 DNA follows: TGCAGTGCTCCCCGCCGAGCGGGAGCGGACGAGCAGTTCTTC. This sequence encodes CSAPRRAGADEQFF.

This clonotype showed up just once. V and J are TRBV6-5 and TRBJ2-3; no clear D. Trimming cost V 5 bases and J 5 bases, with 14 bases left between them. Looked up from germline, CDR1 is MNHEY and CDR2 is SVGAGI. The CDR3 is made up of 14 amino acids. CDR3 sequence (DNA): TGTGCCAGCAGTCCTTCTTGGCGGAGAGATACGCAGTATTTT. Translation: CASSPSWRRDTQYF.

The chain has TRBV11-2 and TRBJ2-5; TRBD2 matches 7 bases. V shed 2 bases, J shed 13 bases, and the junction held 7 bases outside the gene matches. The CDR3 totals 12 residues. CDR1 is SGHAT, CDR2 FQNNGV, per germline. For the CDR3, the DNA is TGTGCCAGCAGCTTAAGCGGGACGGCGAGGTACTTC. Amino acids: CASSLSGTARYF.

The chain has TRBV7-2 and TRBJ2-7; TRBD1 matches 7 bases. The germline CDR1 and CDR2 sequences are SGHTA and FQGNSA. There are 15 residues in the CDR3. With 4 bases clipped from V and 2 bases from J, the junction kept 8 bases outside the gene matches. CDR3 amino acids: CASSSDRDSPYEQYF. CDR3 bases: TGTGCCAGCAGCTCCGACCGGGACAGCCCCTACGAGCAGTACTTC.

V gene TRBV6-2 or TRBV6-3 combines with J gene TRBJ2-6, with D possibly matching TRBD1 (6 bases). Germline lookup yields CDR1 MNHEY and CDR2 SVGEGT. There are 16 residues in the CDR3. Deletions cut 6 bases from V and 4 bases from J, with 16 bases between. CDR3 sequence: CASRRTGSVGANVLTF. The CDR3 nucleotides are TGTGCCAGCAGACGCACAGGGTCTGTGGGGGCCAACGTCCTGACTTTC.

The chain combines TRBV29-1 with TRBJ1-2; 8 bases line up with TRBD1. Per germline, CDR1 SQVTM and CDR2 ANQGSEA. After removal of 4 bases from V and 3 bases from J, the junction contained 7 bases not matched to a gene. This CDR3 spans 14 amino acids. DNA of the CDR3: TGCAGCGTTGGCAGGGGGCCTTCGGACTATGGCTACACCTTC. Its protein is CSVGRGPSDYGYTF.

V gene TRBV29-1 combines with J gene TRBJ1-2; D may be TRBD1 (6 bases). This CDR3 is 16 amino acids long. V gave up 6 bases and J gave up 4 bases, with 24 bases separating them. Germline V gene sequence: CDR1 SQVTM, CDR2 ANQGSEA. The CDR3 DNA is TGCAGCGTGAGGGGGGGGCCAGACCCTTCTAGCTATGGCTACACCTTC. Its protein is CSVRGGPDPSSYGYTF.

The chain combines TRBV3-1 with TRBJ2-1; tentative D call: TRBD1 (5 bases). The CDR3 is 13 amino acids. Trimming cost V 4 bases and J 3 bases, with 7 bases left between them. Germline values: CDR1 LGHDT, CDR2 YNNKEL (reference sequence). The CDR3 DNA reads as TGTGCCAGCAGCCGAAGGGGCTACAATGAGCAGTTCTTC. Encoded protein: CASSRRGYNEQFF.

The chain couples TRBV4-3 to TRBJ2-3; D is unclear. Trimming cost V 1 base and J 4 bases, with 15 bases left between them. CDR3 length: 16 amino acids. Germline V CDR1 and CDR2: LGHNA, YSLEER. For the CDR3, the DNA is TGCGCCAGCAGCCAAGGGGTACAATCCGTATCAGATACGCAGTATTTT. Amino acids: CASSQGVQSVSDTQYF.

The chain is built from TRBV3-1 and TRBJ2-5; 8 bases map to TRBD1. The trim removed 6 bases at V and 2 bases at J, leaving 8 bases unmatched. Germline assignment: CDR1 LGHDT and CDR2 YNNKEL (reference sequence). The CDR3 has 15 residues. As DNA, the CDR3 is TGTGCCAGCAGGCGACAGGGGCCCCGTCAAGAGACCCAGTACTTC. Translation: CASRRQGPRQETQYF.

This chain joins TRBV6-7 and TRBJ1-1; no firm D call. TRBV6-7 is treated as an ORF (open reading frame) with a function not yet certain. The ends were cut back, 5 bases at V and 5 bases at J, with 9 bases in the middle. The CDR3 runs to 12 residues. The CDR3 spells CASSQRRTEAFF. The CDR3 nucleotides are TGTGCCAGCAGTCAACGGAGGACTGAAGCTTTCTTT.

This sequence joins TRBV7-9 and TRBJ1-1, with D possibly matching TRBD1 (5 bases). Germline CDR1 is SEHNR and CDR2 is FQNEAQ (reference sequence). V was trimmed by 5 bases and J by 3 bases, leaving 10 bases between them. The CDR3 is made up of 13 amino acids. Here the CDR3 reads CASSVGPDTEAFF. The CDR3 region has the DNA TGTGCCAGCAGCGTGGGACCGGACACTGAAGCTTTCTTT. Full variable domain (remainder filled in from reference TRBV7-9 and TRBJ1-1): DTGVSQNPRHKITKRGQNVTFRCDPISEHNRLYWYRQTLGQGPEFLTYFQNEAQLEKSRLLSDRFSAERPKGSFSTLEIQRTEQGDSAMYLCASSVGPDTEAFFGQGTRLTVV.

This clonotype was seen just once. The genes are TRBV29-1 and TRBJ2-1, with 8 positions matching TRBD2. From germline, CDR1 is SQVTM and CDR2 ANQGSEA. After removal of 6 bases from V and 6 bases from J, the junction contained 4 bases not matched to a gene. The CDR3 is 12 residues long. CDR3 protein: CSVATSVNEQFF. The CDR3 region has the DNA TGCAGCGTAGCGACTAGCGTCAATGAGCAGTTCTTC.

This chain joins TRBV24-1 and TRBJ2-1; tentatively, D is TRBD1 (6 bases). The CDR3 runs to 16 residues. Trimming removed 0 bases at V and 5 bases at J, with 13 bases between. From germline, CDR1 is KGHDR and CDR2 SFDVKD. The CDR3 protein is CATSDLPGTYDNEQFF. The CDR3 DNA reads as TGTGCCACCAGTGATTTGCCCGGGACATACGACAATGAGCAGTTCTTC.

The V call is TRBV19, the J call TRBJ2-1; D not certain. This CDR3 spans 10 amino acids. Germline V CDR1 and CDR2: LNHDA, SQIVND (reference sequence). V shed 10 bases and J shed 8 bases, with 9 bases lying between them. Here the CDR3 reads CATPEDEQFF. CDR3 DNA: TGTGCCACCCCCGAGGATGAGCAGTTCTTC.

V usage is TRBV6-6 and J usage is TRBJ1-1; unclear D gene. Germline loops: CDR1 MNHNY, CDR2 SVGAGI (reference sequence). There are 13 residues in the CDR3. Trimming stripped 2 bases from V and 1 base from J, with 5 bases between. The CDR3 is CASSYQENTEAFF. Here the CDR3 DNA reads TGTGCCAGCAGTTACCAGGAGAACACTGAAGCTTTCTTT.

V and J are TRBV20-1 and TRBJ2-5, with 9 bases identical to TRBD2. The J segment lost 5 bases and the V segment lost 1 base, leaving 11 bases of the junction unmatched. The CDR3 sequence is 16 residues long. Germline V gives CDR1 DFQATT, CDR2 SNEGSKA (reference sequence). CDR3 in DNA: TGCAGTGCTAGAGGCTATAGCGGGAGACGGATGGAGACCCAGTACTTC. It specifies CSARGYSGRRMETQYF.

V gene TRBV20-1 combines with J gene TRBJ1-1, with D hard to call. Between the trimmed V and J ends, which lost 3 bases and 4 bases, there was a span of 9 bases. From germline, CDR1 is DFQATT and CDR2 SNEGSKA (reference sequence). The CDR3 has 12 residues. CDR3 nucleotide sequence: TGCAGTGCTAGGAGACCGGGCACTGAAGCTTTCTTT. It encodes CSARRPGTEAFF.

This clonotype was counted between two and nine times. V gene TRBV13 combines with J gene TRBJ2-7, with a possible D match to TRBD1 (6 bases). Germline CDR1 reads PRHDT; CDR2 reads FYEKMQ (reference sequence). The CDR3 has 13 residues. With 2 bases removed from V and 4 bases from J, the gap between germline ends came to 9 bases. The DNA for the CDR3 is TGTGCCAGCAGCTTAACAGGGAGATACGAGCAGTACTTC. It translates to CASSLTGRYEQYF.

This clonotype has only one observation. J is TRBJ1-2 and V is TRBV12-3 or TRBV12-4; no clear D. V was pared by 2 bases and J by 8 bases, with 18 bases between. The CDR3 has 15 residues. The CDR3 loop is CASSLQETNYGGYTF. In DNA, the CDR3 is TGTGCCAGCAGTTTACAGGAGACCAACTATGGAGGCTACACCTTC.